The 7 T cell receptor beta chains given below trace back to one sample, sequenced in a study of T cells in tuberculosis. Time point indicated: new active TB diagnosis, blood taken before or within 7 days of starting treatment. The method was immunoSEQ multiplex PCR; TCRdb's version includes in-frame clones alone and lacks a portion of them. The table lists under 35,000 clones, 92% of them singletons, with roughly 6.4% in the top ten. This specimen consisted of PBMCs, obtained at tuberculosis diagnosis. All receptors derive from an adult with tuberculosis. Some clones in this sample may be carry-over from other donors' samples.

The chain employs TRBV5-4 and TRBJ2-5; weak D call: TRBD1 (5 bases). The germline V gene encodes CDR1 SGHNT and CDR2 YYREEE (reference sequence). The ends were cut back, 0 bases at V and 1 base at J, with 7 bases in the middle. The CDR3 has 14 residues. The CDR3 region has the DNA TGTGCCAGCAGCTTGGCAGGGATCCAAGAGACCCAGTACTTC. Translated, it gives CASSLAGIQETQYF.

In its sample, this clone was seen a few times. The chain couples TRBV5-1 to TRBJ1-6; 10 nucleotides agree with TRBD1. The J segment lost 8 bases and the V segment lost 8 bases, leaving 7 bases of the junction unmatched. Germline assignment: CDR1 SGHRS and CDR2 YFSETQ. This CDR3 region has 14 residues. CDR3 amino acids: CASTLGTGDSPLHF. The CDR3 DNA reads as TGCGCCAGTACTTTAGGGACAGGGGATTCACCCCTCCACTTT.

The genes are TRBV5-1 and TRBJ2-7; the match to TRBD1 covers 8 bases. V dropped 0 bases and J dropped 4; count of bases not matched to a gene: 12. The CDR3 length is 17 residues. CDR1 SGHRS and CDR2 YFSETQ come from the germline V gene. CDR3 DNA: TGCGCCAGCAGCTTGGAGGGAACCGGGACAGGACCTTACGAGCAGTACTTC. Its translation: CASSLEGTGTGPYEQYF.

J is TRBJ2-3 and V is TRBV2; D is possibly TRBD2 (5 bases). Trimming pared 7 bases from V and 4 bases from J, leaving 12 bases between. This CDR3 has 13 residues. Germline V gene sequence: CDR1 SNHLY, CDR2 FYNNEI. CDR3: CASTKDWSDTQYF. CDR3 bases: TGTGCCAGCACTAAGGACTGGTCAGATACGCAGTATTTT.

The chain combines TRBV2 with TRBJ2-1, with 11 bases fitting TRBD2. Trimming at V came to 7 bases and at J to 0 bases, leaving 5 bases not matched to a gene. The CDR3 covers 16 residues. Germline assignment: CDR1 SNHLY and CDR2 FYNNEI. Here the CDR3 reads CASTEGTSGSYNEQFF. CDR3 in DNA: TGTGCCAGCACCGAGGGGACTAGCGGCTCCTACAATGAGCAGTTCTTC.

This clone was picked up one time. The rearrangement links TRBV4-2 to TRBJ1-2; TRBD1 aligns across 7 bases. This CDR3 is built from 15 residues. In germline, CDR1 is LGHNA, CDR2 YNFKEQ. Unmatched junction bases numbered 7, after V lost 0 bases and J lost 6 bases. This CDR3 is CASSQESVGGNGYTF. The CDR3, as DNA: TGTGCCAGCAGCCAAGAATCCGTAGGGGGCAATGGCTACACCTTC.

The chain has TRBV28 and TRBJ2-3; 7 nucleotides agree with TRBD1. This CDR3 spans 15 amino acids. Germline V CDR1 and CDR2: MDHEN, SYDVKM. V was pared by 6 bases and J by 2 bases, with 8 bases of the junction left unmatched. The CDR3 loop is CASSPRGGLTDTQYF. The CDR3 bases are TGTGCCAGCAGCCCCCGAGGGGGCCTCACAGATACGCAGTATTTT.